Sequencing of this T cell receptor beta chain was carried out in a study of metastatic and nonmetastatic thyroid tumors. The overall study: The authors compared repertoires across blood and tumor or nodule tissue from malignant and benign thyroid patients.

In its sample, this clone was seen many times. The target antigen is unknown. As handled by the study authors: For papillary thyroid cancer, a distant-metastasis classifier was constructed from CDR3 differences observed across clinicopathological groups. MiXCR reprocessed the PCR reads for TCRdb. TCRdb's processing, not the study's, gives the V and J calls here. The sample lists 23,000 or so clones, 22% occurring once. The J segment lost 2 bases and the V segment lost 7 bases, leaving 8 bases of the junction unmatched. CDR3 length: 14 residues. Looked up from germline, CDR1 is SQVTM and CDR2 is ANQGSEA. Thyroid surgery took place with no prior treatment in any patient. Whole-study results and caveats: A significant increase in TCR beta diversity was reportedly seen in malignant thyroid tumors relative to benign nodules, in blood and tumor.

This TCR came from a female donor with papillary thyroid cancer or a benign thyroid nodule (not recorded which). Some clones in this sample may be carry-over from other donors' samples. Sequenced sample: blood. The rearrangement joins TRBV29-1 to TRBJ1-2, with 9 positions matching TRBD1. Here the CDR3 reads CSAPQGAGNYGYTF. CDR3 coding DNA: TGCAGCGCCCCACAGGGGGCCGGGAACTATGGCTACACCTTC.